The 15 T cell receptor beta chains below come from one sample, sequenced in a study of blood T cell repertoires in COVID-19. TCRdb keeps only in-frame clones here, not all; method: immunoSEQ multiplex PCR. Of around 90,000 clones listed, about 82% are singletons. The sample taken for sequencing was peripheral blood. Receptors originate from a woman in her 70s with active or convalescent COVID-19.

The chain is built from TRBV7-2 and TRBJ1-6; D may be TRBD1 (5 bases). Germline values: CDR1 SGHTA, CDR2 FQGNSA. With 4 bases removed from V and 0 bases from J, the gap between germline ends came to 10 bases. The CDR3 runs 16 residues. CDR3: CASSWGGASYNSPLHF. In nucleotides, the CDR3 is TGTGCCAGCAGCTGGGGAGGGGCCTCCTATAATTCACCCCTCCACTTT.

The chain employs TRBV5-4 and TRBJ2-1; 16 bases match TRBD2. J gave up 10 bases and V 3 bases, and 13 bases lay outside the gene matches. This CDR3 has 18 amino acids. Germline V gene data show CDR1 as SGHNT and CDR2 as YYREEE (reference sequence). The CDR3 protein is CASSSGTSGGATLAEQFF. The DNA for the CDR3 is TGTGCCAGCAGCTCCGGGACTAGCGGGGGGGCGACCCTAGCGGAGCAGTTCTTC.

In DNA form, the CDR3 reads TGTGCCAGCAGCTTGTTTTCAGGGGGCGGCACAGATACGCAGTATTTT. It yields the protein CASSLFSGGGTDTQYF. The V gene is TRBV5-4, the J gene TRBJ2-3; 8 bases are shared with TRBD1. V lost 1 base to trimming and J lost 1 base; unmatched junction nucleotides: 5. The CDR3 is made up of 16 amino acids. In germline, CDR1 is SGHNT, CDR2 YYREEE (reference sequence).

V is TRBV7-9 and J is TRBJ1-2; possibly TRBD1 for D (5 bases). The CDR3 totals 13 residues. Germline assignment: CDR1 SEHNR and CDR2 FQNEAQ (reference sequence). V was trimmed by 1 base and J by 8 bases, leaving 11 bases between them. This CDR3 is CASSLDRQGGYTF. The CDR3 DNA is TGTGCCAGCAGCTTAGACCGGCAGGGCGGCTACACCTTC.

The rearrangement uses TRBV25-1 and TRBJ1-1, with 12 nucleotides matching TRBD1. The CDR3 length is 17 residues. Trimming removed 6 bases from V and 7 bases from J; junction bases left unmatched: 15. Germline V lookup: CDR1 MGHDK, CDR2 SYGVNS. The CDR3 bases are TGTGCCAGCAGACCGGGGACAGGGGGCCCGACGAGCCTTGAAGCTTTCTTT. Protein sequence: CASRPGTGGPTSLEAFF.

The chain combines TRBV7-2 with TRBJ2-7, with 7 nucleotides matching TRBD1. V lost 5 bases and J lost 5; bases outside the gene matches: 9. Germline CDR1 and CDR2: SGHTA and FQGNSA. CDR3 length: 14 residues. The CDR3 reads CASSTRTGMDEQYF. The CDR3 coding sequence is TGTGCCAGCAGCACCCGGACAGGTATGGACGAGCAGTACTTC.

This chain uses TRBV12-3 or TRBV12-4 with TRBJ1-1; possible D gene TRBD1, 5 bases. The CDR3 is made up of 13 amino acids. The V and J ends lost 6 bases and 7 bases respectively, with 15 bases between them. This chain's CDR3 is CASSSTGQGEAFF. The CDR3 DNA reads TGTGCCAGCAGCTCTACCGGCCAGGGTGAAGCTTTCTTT.

The chain is built from TRBV5-1 and TRBJ1-4, with D possibly TRBD1 on 5 matching bases. Germline loops: CDR1 SGHRS, CDR2 YFSETQ. The CDR3 has 16 amino acids. With 4 bases removed from V and 0 bases from J, the gap between germline ends came to 13 bases. CDR3 protein: CASSVSTATTNEKLFF. The CDR3, as DNA: TGCGCCAGCAGCGTCTCGACAGCCACAACTAATGAAAAACTGTTTTTT.

V is TRBV6-2 or TRBV6-3 and J is TRBJ1-5; perhaps TRBD1 as D (6 bases). CDR3 length: 17 residues. Looked up from germline, CDR1 is MNHEY and CDR2 is SVGEGT. V was clipped by 6 bases and J by 7 bases, with 25 bases between them. The CDR3 loop reads CASSPLGGLMRWQPQHF. The CDR3 coding sequence is TGTGCCAGCAGCCCCTTGGGGGGGCTGATGAGGTGGCAGCCCCAGCATTTT.

The rearrangement links TRBV7-9 to TRBJ2-1; TRBD1 agrees at 8 bases. With V trimmed by 5 bases and J by 8 bases, 11 bases remained unmatched. Germline V gives CDR1 SEHNR, CDR2 FQNEAQ (reference sequence). CDR3 length equals 15 residues. The CDR3 sequence: CASSQGQGRWDEQFF. CDR3 DNA sequence: TGTGCCAGCAGCCAAGGACAGGGTCGTTGGGATGAGCAGTTCTTC. Based on the CDR3 plus reference TRBV7-9 and TRBJ2-1, the full variable domain is DTGVSQNPRHKITKRGQNVTFRCDPISEHNRLYWYRQTLGQGPEFLTYFQNEAQLEKSRLLSDRFSAERPKGSFSTLEIQRTEQGDSAMYLCASSQGQGRWDEQFFGPGTRLTVL.

The V call is TRBV27, the J call TRBJ2-5, with D possibly matching TRBD1 (6 bases). V gave up 7 bases and J gave up 5 bases, with 20 bases separating them. From germline, CDR1 is MNHEY and CDR2 SMNVEV (reference sequence). The CDR3 contains 15 residues. Written as DNA, the CDR3 is TGTGCCAGCACCGCAGACAGGTCACGAACGGAGACCCAGTACTTC. Translation: CASTADRSRTETQYF.

The rearrangement joins TRBV25-1 to TRBJ1-3; TRBD1 aligns across 8 bases. With V trimmed by 3 bases and J by 2 bases, 3 bases remained unmatched. This CDR3 comprises 15 residues. The germline gives CDR1 MGHDK, CDR2 SYGVNS. CDR3: CASSDQTGAGNTIYF. CDR3 sequence (DNA): TGTGCCAGCAGTGACCAGACAGGGGCTGGAAACACCATATATTTT.

The gene calls are TRBV4-1 and TRBJ1-2, with a weak D call TRBD1 (5 bases). This CDR3 has 14 residues. Deletions cut 2 bases from V and 7 bases from J, with 14 bases between. Germline V gives CDR1 MGHRA, CDR2 YSYEKL. The CDR3 reads CASSQFGQGGGYTF. The CDR3 nucleotides are TGCGCCAGCAGCCAATTCGGGCAGGGTGGTGGCTACACCTTC.

V and J are TRBV7-2 and TRBJ2-2, with 8 bases lining up with TRBD2. V gave up 7 bases and J gave up 1 base; unmatched junction bases: 11. Per the germline V gene, CDR1 is SGHTA and CDR2 is FQGNSA. The CDR3 has 17 residues. The CDR3 coding sequence is TGTGCCAGCACCCGGCTGGCGGGGGGCCGGAACACCGGGGAGCTGTTTTTT. It yields the protein CASTRLAGGRNTGELFF.

This clone was recorded only once. The chain combines TRBV7-9 with TRBJ2-1; perhaps TRBD2 as D (7 bases). The CDR3 is 14 residues long. Germline loops: CDR1 SEHNR, CDR2 FQNEAQ (reference sequence). V was trimmed by 5 bases and J by 8 bases, leaving 16 bases between them. CDR3 region: CASSPMGGPHEQFF. CDR3 sequence (DNA): TGTGCCAGCAGCCCGATGGGGGGGCCCCATGAGCAGTTCTTC.